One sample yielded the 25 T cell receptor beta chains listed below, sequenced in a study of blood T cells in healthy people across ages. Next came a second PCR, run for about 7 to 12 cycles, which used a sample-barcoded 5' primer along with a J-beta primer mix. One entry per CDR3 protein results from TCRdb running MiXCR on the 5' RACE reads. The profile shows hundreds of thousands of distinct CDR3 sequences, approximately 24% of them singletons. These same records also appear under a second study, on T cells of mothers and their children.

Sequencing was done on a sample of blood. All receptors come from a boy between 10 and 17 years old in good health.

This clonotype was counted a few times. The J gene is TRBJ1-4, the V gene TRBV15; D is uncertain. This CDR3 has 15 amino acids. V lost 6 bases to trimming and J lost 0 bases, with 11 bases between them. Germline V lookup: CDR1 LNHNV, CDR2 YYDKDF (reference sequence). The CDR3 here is CATRGRKATNEKLFF. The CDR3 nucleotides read TGTGCCACCAGGGGCAGGAAAGCAACTAATGAAAAACTGTTTTTT. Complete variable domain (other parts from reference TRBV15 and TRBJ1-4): DAMVIQNPRYQVTQFGKPVTLSCSQTLNHNVMYWYQQKSSQAPKLLFHYYDKDFNNEADTPDNFQSRRPNTSFCFLDIRSPGLGDTAMYLCATRGRKATNEKLFFGSGTQLSVL.

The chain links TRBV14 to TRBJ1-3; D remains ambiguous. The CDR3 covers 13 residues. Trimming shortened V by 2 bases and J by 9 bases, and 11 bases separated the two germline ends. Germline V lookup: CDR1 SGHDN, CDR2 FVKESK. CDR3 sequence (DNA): TGTGCCAGCAGCCAACAAGGACTGGGCACCATATATTTT. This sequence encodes CASSQQGLGTIYF.

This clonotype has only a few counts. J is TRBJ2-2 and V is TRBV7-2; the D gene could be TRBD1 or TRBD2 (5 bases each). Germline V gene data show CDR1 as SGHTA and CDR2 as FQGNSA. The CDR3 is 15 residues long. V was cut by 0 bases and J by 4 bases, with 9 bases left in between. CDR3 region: CASSLARAGTGELFF. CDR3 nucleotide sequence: TGTGCCAGCAGCTTAGCCAGGGCGGGCACCGGGGAGCTGTTTTTT.

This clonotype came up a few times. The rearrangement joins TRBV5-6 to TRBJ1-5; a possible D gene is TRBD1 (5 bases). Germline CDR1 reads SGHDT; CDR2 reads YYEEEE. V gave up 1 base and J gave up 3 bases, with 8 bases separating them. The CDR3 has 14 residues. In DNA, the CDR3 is TGTGCCAGCAGCTTGATGGGGCTCAATCAGCCCCAGCATTTT. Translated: CASSLMGLNQPQHF.

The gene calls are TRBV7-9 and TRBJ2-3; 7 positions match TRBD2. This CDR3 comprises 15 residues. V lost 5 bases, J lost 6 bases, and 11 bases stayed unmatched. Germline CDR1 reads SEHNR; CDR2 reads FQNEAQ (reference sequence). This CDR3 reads CASSAAGLGSDTQYF. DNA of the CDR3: TGTGCCAGCAGCGCCGCCGGACTAGGATCCGATACGCAGTATTTT. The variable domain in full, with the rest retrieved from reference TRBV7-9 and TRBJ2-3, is DTGVSQNPRHKITKRGQNVTFRCDPISEHNRLYWYRQTLGQGPEFLTYFQNEAQLEKSRLLSDRFSAERPKGSFSTLEIQRTEQGDSAMYLCASSAAGLGSDTQYFGPGTRLTVL.

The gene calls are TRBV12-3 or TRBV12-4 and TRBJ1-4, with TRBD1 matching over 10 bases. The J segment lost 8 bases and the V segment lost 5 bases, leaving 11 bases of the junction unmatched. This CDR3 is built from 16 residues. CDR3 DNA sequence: TGTGCCAGCAGTCCCGGACAGGGGGTAAGAGAAGAAAAACTGTTTTTT. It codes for CASSPGQGVREEKLFF.

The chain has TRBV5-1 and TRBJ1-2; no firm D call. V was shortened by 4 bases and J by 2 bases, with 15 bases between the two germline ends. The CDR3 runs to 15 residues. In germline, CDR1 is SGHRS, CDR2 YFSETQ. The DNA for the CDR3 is TGCGCCAGCAGCCCTGGAAGGACGGAGAACTATGGCTACACCTTC. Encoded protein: CASSPGRTENYGYTF.

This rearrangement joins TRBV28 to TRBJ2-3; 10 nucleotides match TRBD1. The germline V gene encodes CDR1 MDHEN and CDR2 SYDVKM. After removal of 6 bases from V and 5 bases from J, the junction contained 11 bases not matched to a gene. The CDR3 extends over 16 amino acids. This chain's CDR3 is CASSRGGQGGVDTQYF. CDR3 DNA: TGTGCCAGCAGCCGAGGCGGACAGGGGGGGGTAGATACGCAGTATTTT.

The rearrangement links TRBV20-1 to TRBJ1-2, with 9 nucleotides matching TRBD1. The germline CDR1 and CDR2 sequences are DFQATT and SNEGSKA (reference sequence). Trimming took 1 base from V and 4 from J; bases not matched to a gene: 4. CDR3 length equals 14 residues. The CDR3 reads CSARARDRVYGYTF. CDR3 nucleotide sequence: TGCAGTGCTAGAGCCCGGGACAGGGTCTATGGCTACACCTTC.

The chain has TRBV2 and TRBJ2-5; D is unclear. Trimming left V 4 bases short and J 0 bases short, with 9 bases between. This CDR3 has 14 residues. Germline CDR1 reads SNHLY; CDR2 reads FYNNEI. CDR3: CASSVRRDQETQYF. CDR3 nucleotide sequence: TGTGCCAGCAGTGTGCGCCGGGACCAAGAGACCCAGTACTTC.

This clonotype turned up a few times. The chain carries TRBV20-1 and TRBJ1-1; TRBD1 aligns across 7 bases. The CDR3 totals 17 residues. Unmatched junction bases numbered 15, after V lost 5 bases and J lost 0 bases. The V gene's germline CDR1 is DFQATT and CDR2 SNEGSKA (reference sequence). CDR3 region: CSAVDREPRLMNTEAFF. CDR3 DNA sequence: TGCAGTGCTGTCGACAGGGAACCCCGACTGATGAACACTGAAGCTTTCTTT.

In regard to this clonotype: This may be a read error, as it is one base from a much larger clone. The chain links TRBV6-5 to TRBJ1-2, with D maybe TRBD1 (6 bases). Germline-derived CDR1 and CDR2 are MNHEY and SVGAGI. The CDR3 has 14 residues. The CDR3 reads CASSPWQGKVGHTF. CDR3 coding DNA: TGTGCCAGCAGTCCCTGGCAGGGGAAGGTTGGCCACACCTTC.

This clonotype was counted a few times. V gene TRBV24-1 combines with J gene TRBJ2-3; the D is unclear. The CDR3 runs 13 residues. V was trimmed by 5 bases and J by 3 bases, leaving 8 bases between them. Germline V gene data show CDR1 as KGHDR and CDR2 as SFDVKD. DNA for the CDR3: TGTGCCACCAGTGTACAACGAACAGATACGCAGTATTTT. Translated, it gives CATSVQRTDTQYF.

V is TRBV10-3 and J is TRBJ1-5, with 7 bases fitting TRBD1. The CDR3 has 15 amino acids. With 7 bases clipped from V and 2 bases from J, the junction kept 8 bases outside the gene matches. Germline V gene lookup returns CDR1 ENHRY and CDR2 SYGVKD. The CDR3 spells CAIKLTGRGNQPQHF. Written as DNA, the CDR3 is TGTGCCATCAAACTGACAGGGAGGGGCAATCAGCCCCAGCATTTT.

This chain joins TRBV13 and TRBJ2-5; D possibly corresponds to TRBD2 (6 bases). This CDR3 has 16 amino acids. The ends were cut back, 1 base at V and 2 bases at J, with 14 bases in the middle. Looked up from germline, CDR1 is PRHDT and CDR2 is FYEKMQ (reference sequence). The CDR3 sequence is CASSLEGLAAQETQYF. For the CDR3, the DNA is TGTGCCAGCAGCTTAGAGGGGTTAGCGGCTCAAGAGACCCAGTACTTC.

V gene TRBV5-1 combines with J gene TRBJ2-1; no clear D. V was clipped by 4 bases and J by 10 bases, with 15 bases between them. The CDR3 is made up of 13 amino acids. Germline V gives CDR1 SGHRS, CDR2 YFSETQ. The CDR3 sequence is CASSPQVGQEQFF. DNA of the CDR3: TGCGCCAGCAGCCCGCAGGTTGGCCAGGAGCAGTTCTTC.

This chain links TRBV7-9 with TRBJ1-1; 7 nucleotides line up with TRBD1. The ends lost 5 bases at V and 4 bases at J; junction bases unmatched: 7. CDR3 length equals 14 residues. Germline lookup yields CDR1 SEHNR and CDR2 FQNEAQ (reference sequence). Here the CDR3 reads CASSPTGSSTEAFF. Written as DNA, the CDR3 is TGTGCCAGCAGCCCGACAGGGTCGAGCACTGAAGCTTTCTTT. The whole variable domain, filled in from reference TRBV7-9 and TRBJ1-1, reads DTGVSQNPRHKITKRGQNVTFRCDPISEHNRLYWYRQTLGQGPEFLTYFQNEAQLEKSRLLSDRFSAERPKGSFSTLEIQRTEQGDSAMYLCASSPTGSSTEAFFGQGTRLTVV.

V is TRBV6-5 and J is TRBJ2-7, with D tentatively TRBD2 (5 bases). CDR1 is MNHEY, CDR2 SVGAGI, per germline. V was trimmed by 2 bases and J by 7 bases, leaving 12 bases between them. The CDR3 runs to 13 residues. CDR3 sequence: CASSYAEGSEQYF. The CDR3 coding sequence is TGTGCCAGCAGTTACGCAGAGGGTAGTGAGCAGTACTTC.

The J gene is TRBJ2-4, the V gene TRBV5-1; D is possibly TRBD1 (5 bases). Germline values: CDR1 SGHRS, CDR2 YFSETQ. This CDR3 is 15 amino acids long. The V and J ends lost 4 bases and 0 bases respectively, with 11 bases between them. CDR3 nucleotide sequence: TGCGCCAGCAGCCCAGACAGACTAGCCAAAAACATTCAGTACTTC. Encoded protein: CASSPDRLAKNIQYF.

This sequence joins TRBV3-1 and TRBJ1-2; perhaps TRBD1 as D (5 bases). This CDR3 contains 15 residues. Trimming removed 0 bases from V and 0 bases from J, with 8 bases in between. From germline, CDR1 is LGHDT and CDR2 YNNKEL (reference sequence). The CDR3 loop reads CASSQEAGSNYGYTF. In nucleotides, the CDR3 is TGTGCCAGCAGCCAAGAGGCAGGGTCTAACTATGGCTACACCTTC.

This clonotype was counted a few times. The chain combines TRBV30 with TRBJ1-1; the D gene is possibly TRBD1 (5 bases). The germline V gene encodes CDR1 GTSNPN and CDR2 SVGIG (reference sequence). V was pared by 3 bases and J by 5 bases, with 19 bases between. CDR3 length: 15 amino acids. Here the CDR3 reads CAWSLTGTPATEAFF. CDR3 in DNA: TGTGCCTGGAGCCTTACCGGGACCCCTGCGACTGAAGCTTTCTTT. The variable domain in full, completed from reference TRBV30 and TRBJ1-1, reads SQTIHQWPATLVQPVGSPLSLECTVEGTSNPNLYWYRQAAGRGLQLLFYSVGIGQISSEVPQNLSASRPQDRQFILSSKKLLLSDSGFYLCAWSLTGTPATEAFFGQGTRLTVV.

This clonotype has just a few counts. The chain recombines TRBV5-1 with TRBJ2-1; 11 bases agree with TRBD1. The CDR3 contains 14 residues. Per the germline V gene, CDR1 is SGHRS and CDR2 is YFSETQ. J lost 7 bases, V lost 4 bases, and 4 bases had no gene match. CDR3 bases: TGCGCCAGCAGCGTCGGACAGGGGGCTAATGAGCAGTTCTTC. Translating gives CASSVGQGANEQFF.

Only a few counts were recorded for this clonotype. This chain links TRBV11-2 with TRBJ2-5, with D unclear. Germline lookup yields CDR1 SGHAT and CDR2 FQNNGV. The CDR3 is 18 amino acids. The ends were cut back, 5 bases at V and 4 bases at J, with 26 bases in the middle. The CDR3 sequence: CASSAREPPSWAAETQYF. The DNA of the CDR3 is TGTGCCAGCAGCGCCCGTGAGCCACCGTCCTGGGCTGCAGAGACCCAGTACTTC.

The CDR3 sequence: CASSDNGYREQYF. The CDR3 bases are TGTGCCAGCAGTGATAACGGGTATAGAGAGCAGTACTTC. The V and J genes are TRBV25-1 and TRBJ2-7; D is undetermined. Between the trimmed V and J ends, which lost 3 bases and 7 bases, there was a span of 13 bases. Germline CDR1 is MGHDK and CDR2 is SYGVNS. There are 13 residues in the CDR3.

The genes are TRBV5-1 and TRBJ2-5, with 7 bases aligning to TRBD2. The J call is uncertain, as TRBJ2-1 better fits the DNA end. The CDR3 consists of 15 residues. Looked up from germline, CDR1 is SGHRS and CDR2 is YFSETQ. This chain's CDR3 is CASSSPGLAANEQFF. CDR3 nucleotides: TGCGCCAGCAGCTCACCGGGGCTAGCGGCCAATGAGCAGTTCTTC.